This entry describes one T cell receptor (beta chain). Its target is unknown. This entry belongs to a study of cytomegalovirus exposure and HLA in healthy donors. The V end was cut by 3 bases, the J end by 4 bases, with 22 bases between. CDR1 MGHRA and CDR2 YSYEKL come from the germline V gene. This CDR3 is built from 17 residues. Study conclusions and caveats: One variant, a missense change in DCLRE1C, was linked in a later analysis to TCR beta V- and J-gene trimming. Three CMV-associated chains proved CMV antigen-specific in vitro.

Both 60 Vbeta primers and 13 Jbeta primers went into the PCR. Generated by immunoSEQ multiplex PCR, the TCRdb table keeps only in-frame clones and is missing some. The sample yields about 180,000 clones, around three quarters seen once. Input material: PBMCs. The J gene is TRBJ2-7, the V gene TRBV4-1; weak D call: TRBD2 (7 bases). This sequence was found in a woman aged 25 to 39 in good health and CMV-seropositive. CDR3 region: CASSHLGGPGQNYEQYF. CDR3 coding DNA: TGCGCCAGCAGCCATCTCGGGGGGCCGGGACAAAATTACGAGCAGTACTTC.